Listed here are 10 T cell receptor beta chains from one sample, sequenced in a study of shared clonotypes between healthy human individuals. The data were produced by immunoSEQ multiplex PCR, yet TCRdb's version contains in-frame clones alone and is incomplete. The sample contains hundreds of thousands of clones, 74% of which appear only once. Sequenced: memory CD4+ T cells sorted from blood. Stated subset: CD45RA-negative fraction. These receptors were collected from a woman in her 30s in good health.

This clone has more than one count but fewer than ten. This sample also contains other DNA sequences that code for the same CDR3. The chain has TRBV5-1 and TRBJ2-1; maybe TRBD2 (6 bases). The germline CDR1 and CDR2 sequences are SGHRS and YFSETQ. The V end was cut by 1 base, the J end by 4 bases, with 12 bases between. The CDR3 consists of 15 residues. CDR3 coding DNA: TGCGCCAGCAGCTTGTCTAGCGCGGGATACAATGAGCAGTTCTTC. The encoded protein is CASSLSSAGYNEQFF. Complete variable domain (other parts from reference TRBV5-1 and TRBJ2-1): KAGVTQTPRYLIKTRGQQVTLSCSPISGHRSVSWYQQTPGQGLQFLFEYFSETQRNKGNFPGRFSGRQFSNSRSEMNVSTLELGDSALYLCASSLSSAGYNEQFFGPGTRLTVL.

This clone was recorded at least ten times. The gene calls are TRBV5-1 and TRBJ2-3; D is undetermined. The CDR3 contains 12 residues. V was trimmed by 4 bases and J by 5 bases, leaving 8 bases between them. Germline CDR1 and CDR2: SGHRS and YFSETQ. The CDR3 DNA reads as TGCGCCAGCAGCCCGCTCGGAGATACGCAGTATTTT. Translated, it gives CASSPLGDTQYF.

The rearrangement links TRBV5-4 to TRBJ1-2; 9 bases line up with TRBD1. V shed 4 bases, J shed 6 bases, and the junction held 4 bases outside the gene matches. The V gene's germline CDR1 is SGHNT and CDR2 YYREEE (reference sequence). CDR3 length equals 13 residues. CDR3 nucleotides: TGTGCCAGCAGCCATGACAGGGGGAATGGCTACACCTTC. Its protein is CASSHDRGNGYTF.

As for this clone: The sample holds other DNA sequences that translate to the same CDR3. The rearrangement joins TRBV6-5 to TRBJ1-1; TRBD1 might be the D (5 bases). Trimming took off 6 bases at V and 3 bases at J, with 8 bases between the two ends. Germline loops: CDR1 MNHEY, CDR2 SVGAGI. This CDR3 region has 12 residues. Written as DNA, the CDR3 is TGTGCCAGCAGGGGGCCCGACACTGAAGCTTTCTTT. This translates into CASRGPDTEAFF.

The chain uses TRBV11-2 and TRBJ2-1; no definite D call. V lost 3 bases to trimming and J lost 0 bases, with 9 bases between them. The CDR3 length is 15 residues. CDR1 is SGHAT, CDR2 FQNNGV, per germline. The chain's CDR3 is CASSFHQSSYNEQFF. CDR3 DNA sequence: TGTGCCAGCAGCTTTCACCAGAGCTCCTACAATGAGCAGTTCTTC.

This clone was observed a handful of times. The rearrangement links TRBV5-1 to TRBJ2-1; D unresolved. CDR3 length: 11 residues. Between the trimmed V and J ends, which lost 7 bases and 8 bases, there was a span of 10 bases. The germline CDR1 and CDR2 sequences are SGHRS and YFSETQ. DNA for the CDR3: TGCGCCAGCCAGCTCATGGATGAGCAGTTCTTC. Encoded protein: CASQLMDEQFF.

This clone was detected ten times or more. This chain uses TRBV7-9 with TRBJ2-7; TRBD1 or TRBD2 may be the D gene (5 bases each). Germline assignment: CDR1 SEHNR and CDR2 FQNEAQ (reference sequence). The CDR3 runs 15 residues. Trimming took 5 bases from V and 0 from J, leaving 14 bases between them. CDR3 protein: CASSPGTPHSYEQYF. CDR3 in DNA: TGTGCCAGCAGCCCAGGGACCCCGCACTCCTACGAGCAGTACTTC.

The chain is built from TRBV2 and TRBJ2-1, with 15 bases lining up with TRBD2. V was pared by 7 bases and J by 0 bases, with 7 bases of the junction left unmatched. The CDR3 runs to 18 residues. Germline lookup yields CDR1 SNHLY and CDR2 FYNNEI. For the CDR3, the DNA is TGTGCCAGCACCGGGACTAGCGGGAGGCAGGCCTCCTACAATGAGCAGTTCTTC. It encodes CASTGTSGRQASYNEQFF. Full variable domain (remainder filled in from reference TRBV2 and TRBJ2-1): EPEVTQTPSHQVTQMGQEVILRCVPISNHLYFYWYRQILGQKVEFLVSFYNNEISEKSEIFDDQFSVERPDGSNFTLKIRSTKLEDSAMYFCASTGTSGRQASYNEQFFGPGTRLTVL.

The V and J genes are TRBV5-4 and TRBJ1-1; D may be TRBD1 (5 bases). The CDR3 contains 15 residues. V was clipped by 5 bases and J by 11 bases, with 25 bases between them. Germline-derived CDR1 and CDR2 are SGHNT and YYREEE (reference sequence). Here the CDR3 reads CASSNAEGRWRRAFF. In DNA, the CDR3 is TGTGCCAGCAGTAACGCGGAGGGGAGATGGAGGAGGGCTTTCTTT.

This rearrangement joins TRBV6-5 to TRBJ1-1; D unresolved. The germline V gene has CDR1 MNHEY and CDR2 SVGAGI. The CDR3 is made up of 14 amino acids. V lost 2 bases and J 2 bases, leaving 9 bases between the germline ends. The CDR3 here is CASSYGRGNTEAFF. CDR3 sequence (DNA): TGTGCCAGCAGTTACGGGCGGGGAAACACTGAAGCTTTCTTT.